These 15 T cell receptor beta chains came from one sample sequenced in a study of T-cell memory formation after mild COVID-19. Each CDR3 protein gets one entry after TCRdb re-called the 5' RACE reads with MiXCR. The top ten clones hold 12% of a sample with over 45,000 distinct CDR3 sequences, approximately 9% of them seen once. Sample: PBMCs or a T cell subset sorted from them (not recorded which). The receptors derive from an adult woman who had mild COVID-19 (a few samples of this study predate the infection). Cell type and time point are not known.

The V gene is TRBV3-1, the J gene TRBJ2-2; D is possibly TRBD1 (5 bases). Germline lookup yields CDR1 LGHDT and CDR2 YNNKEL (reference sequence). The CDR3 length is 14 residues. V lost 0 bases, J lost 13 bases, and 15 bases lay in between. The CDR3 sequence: CASSQEDSFRWLFF. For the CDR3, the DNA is TGTGCCAGCAGCCAAGAAGACAGCTTCCGGTGGCTGTTTTTT.

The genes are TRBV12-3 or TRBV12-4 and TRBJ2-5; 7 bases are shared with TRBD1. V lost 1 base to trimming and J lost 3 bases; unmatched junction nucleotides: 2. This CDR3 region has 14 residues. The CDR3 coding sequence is TGTGCCAGCAGTTTAGTTACAGGGGAAGAGACCCAGTACTTC. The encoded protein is CASSLVTGEETQYF.

The CDR3 region is CASNVKDLTGELFF. The CDR3 DNA follows: TGCGCCAGCAACGTCAAGGACCTCACCGGGGAGCTGTTTTTT. This chain joins TRBV5-1 and TRBJ2-2; D gene ambiguous. The germline V gene has CDR1 SGHRS and CDR2 YFSETQ. V dropped 6 bases and J dropped 4 bases, with 13 bases sitting between them. The CDR3 has 14 residues.

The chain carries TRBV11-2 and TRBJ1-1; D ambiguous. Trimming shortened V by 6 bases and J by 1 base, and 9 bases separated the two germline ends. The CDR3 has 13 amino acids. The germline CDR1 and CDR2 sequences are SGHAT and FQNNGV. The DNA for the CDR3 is TGTGCCAGCAGTCGGACGGGGAACACTGAAGCTTTCTTT. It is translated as CASSRTGNTEAFF.

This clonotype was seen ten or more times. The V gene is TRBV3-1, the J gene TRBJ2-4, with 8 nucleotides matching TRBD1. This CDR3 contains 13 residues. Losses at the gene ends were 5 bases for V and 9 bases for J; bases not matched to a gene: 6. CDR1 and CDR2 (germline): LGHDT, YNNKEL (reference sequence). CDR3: CASSWTGSVIQYF. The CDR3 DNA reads TGTGCCAGCAGCTGGACAGGGTCGGTCATTCAGTACTTC. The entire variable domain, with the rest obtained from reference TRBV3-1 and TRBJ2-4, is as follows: DTAVSQTPKYLVTQMGNDKSIKCEQNLGHDTMYWYKQDSKKFLKIMFSYNNKELIINETVPNRFSPKSPDKAHLNLHINSLELGDSAVYFCASSWTGSVIQYFGAGTRLSVL.

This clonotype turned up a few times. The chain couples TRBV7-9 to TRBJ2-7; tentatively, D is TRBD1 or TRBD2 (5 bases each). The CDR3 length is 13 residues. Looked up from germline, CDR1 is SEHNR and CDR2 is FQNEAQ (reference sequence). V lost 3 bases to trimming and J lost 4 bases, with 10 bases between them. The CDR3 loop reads CASSFPGRYEQYF. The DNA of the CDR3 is TGTGCCAGCAGCTTCCCGGGGCGTTACGAGCAGTACTTC.

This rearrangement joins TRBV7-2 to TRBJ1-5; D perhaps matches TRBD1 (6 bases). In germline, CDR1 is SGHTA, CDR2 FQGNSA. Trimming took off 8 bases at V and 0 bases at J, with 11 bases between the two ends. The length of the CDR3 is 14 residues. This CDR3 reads CASAGGYSNQPQHF. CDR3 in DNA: TGTGCCAGCGCGGGGGGCTATAGCAATCAGCCCCAGCATTTT.

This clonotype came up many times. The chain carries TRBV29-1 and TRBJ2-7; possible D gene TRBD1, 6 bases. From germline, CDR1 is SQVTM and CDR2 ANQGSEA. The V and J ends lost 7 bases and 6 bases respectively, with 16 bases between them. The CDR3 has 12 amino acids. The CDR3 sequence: CSARDTVIEQYF. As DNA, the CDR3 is TGCAGCGCTCGGGACACCGTAATCGAGCAGTACTTC.

The CDR3 DNA sequence: TGTGCCAGCAGCTCTTACCGCGTCCGCGGCCTAGGGAATACGCAGTATTTT. It specifies CASSSYRVRGLGNTQYF. The rearrangement uses TRBV11-2 and TRBJ2-3; D is unresolved. Germline V gene sequence: CDR1 SGHAT, CDR2 FQNNGV. V lost 4 bases to trimming and J lost 7 bases, with 24 bases between them. This CDR3 spans 17 amino acids.

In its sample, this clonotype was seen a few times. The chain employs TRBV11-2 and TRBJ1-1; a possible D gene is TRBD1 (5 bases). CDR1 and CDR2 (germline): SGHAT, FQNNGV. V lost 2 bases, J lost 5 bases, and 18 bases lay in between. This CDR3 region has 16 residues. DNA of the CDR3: TGTGCCAGCAGCTTAATCCCAGGGAGCGCGTATACTGAAGCTTTCTTT. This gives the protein CASSLIPGSAYTEAFF.

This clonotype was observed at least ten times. Written as DNA, the CDR3 is TGCAGCGTTTGGAACACCGGGGAGCTGTTTTTT. The encoded protein is CSVWNTGELFF. The rearrangement links TRBV29-1 to TRBJ2-2; D is unresolved. The V gene's germline CDR1 is SQVTM and CDR2 ANQGSEA. Between the trimmed V and J ends, which lost 5 bases and 1 base, there was a span of 2 bases. The CDR3 sequence is 11 residues long.

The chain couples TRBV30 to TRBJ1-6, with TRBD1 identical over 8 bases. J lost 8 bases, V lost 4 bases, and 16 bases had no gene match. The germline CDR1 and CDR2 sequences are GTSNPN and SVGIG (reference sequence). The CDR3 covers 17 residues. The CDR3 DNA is TGTGCCTGGAAGGGGGACAGGTTTGGCATCTCAGATTCACCCCTCCACTTT. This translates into CAWKGDRFGISDSPLHF.

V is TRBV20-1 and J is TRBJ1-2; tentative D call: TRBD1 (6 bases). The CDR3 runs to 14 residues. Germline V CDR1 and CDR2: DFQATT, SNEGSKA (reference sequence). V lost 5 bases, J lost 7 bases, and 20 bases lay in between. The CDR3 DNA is TGCAGTGCTCGATCAGGCAGGGGCGCAGGTGGCTACACCTTC. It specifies CSARSGRGAGGYTF.

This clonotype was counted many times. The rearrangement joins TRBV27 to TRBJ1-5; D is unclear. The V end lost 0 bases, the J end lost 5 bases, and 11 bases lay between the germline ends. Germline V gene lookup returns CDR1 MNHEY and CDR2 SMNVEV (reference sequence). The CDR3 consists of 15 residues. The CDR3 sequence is CASSLSVPRYQPQHF. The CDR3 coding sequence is TGTGCCAGCAGTTTATCGGTGCCTCGGTATCAGCCCCAGCATTTT.

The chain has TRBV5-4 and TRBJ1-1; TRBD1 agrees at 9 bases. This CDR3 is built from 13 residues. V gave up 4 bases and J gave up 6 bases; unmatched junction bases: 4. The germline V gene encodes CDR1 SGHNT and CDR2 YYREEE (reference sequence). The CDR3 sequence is CASSRTGVAEAFF. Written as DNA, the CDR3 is TGTGCCAGCAGCAGGACAGGGGTGGCTGAAGCTTTCTTT.